This is a list of T cell receptor beta chains from one sample in a study of CD8+ T cells in alopecia areata. Sequencing was performed with immunoSEQ multiplex PCR; in TCRdb, only in-frame clones are kept and a portion is missing. In the table there are under 300,000 clones, approximately 60% of which are singletons. Sequenced material: CD4+ T cells sorted from blood, taken around week 53, from a patient treated with tofacitinib. The receptor source for this set is a human donor with alopecia areata. Each CDR3 is given with its conserved first and last residue. Each record gives: clone size, V gene, D gene, J gene, CDR3 DNA, CDR3 protein. The D gene is left open where the match is weak. For some rows the clone size is stated as once, few or many, or as a class when expanded; others skip it.

abundance: few; v_gene: TRBV10-3; d_gene: -; j_gene: TRBJ1-6; CDR3nt: TGTGCCATCAGCGAGATACGGGTGGGGAATTCACCCCTCCACTTT; CDR3aa: CAISEIRVGNSPLHF
abundance: -; v_gene: TRBV29-1; d_gene: -; j_gene: TRBJ2-1; CDR3nt: TGCAGCGTTGAAGAGGGACCAGCGACCCTACACCACAATGAGCAGTTCTTC; CDR3aa: CSVEEGPATLHHNEQFF
abundance: -; v_gene: TRBV29-1; d_gene: -; j_gene: TRBJ1-1; CDR3nt: TGCAGCGTTGAAGATCCCCTTAGCGACCGACAGAACACTGAAGCTTTCTTT; CDR3aa: CSVEDPLSDRQNTEAFF
abundance: -; v_gene: TRBV5-1; d_gene: TRBD1; j_gene: TRBJ2-5; CDR3nt: TGCGCCAGCAGCAGGGGGACAGAAGCAGAGACCCAGTACTTC; CDR3aa: CASSRGTEAETQYF
abundance: -; v_gene: TRBV2; d_gene: TRBD2; j_gene: TRBJ2-1; CDR3nt: TGTGCCAGCACGATAGGGACTAGCGGGGCTGGTGAGCAGTTCTTC; CDR3aa: CASTIGTSGAGEQFF
abundance: -; v_gene: TRBV14; d_gene: -; j_gene: TRBJ2-5; CDR3nt: TGTGCCAGCAGCCAAAATCGAGAGACCCAGTACTTC; CDR3aa: CASSQNRETQYF
abundance: -; v_gene: TRBV5-1; d_gene: TRBD1; j_gene: TRBJ2-5; CDR3nt: TGCGCCAGCAGCCAGTGGGACAGACTGCAAGAGACCCAGTACTTC; CDR3aa: CASSQWDRLQETQYF
abundance: -; v_gene: TRBV5-1; d_gene: -; j_gene: TRBJ2-5; CDR3nt: TGCGCCAGCCACAGGGACCAAGAGACCCAGTACTTC; CDR3aa: CASHRDQETQYF
abundance: many; v_gene: TRBV7-3; d_gene: -; j_gene: TRBJ1-1; CDR3nt: TGTGCCAGCAGCTTTAAAAGGGAGACTGAAGCTTTCTTT; CDR3aa: CASSFKRETEAFF
abundance: -; v_gene: TRBV29-1; d_gene: TRBD1; j_gene: TRBJ1-1; CDR3nt: TGCAGCGTTGGCCGACAGGGGGCCGGCGGCACTGAAGCTTTCTTT; CDR3aa: CSVGRQGAGGTEAFF
abundance: -; v_gene: TRBV19; d_gene: TRBD1; j_gene: TRBJ2-5; CDR3nt: TGTGCCAGTAGTAGGGGGACAGACCTCCAAGAGACCCAGTACTTC; CDR3aa: CASSRGTDLQETQYF
abundance: -; v_gene: TRBV30; d_gene: -; j_gene: TRBJ1-5; CDR3nt: TGTGCCTGGAGTGTAGATTTTGATCAGCCCCAGCATTTT; CDR3aa: CAWSVDFDQPQHF
abundance: -; v_gene: TRBV30; d_gene: -; j_gene: TRBJ1-5; CDR3nt: TGTGCCTGGAGTGAAGGGGGTGACCAGCCCCAGCATTTT; CDR3aa: CAWSEGGDQPQHF
abundance: -; v_gene: TRBV19; d_gene: -; j_gene: TRBJ1-1; CDR3nt: TGTGCCAGTAGTCTTAAAGGGGGGAACACTGAAGCTTTCTTT; CDR3aa: CASSLKGGNTEAFF
abundance: -; v_gene: TRBV5-4; d_gene: -; j_gene: TRBJ2-1; CDR3nt: TGTGCCAGCAGCTTGGAGGGGCCGGGTGAGCAGTTCTTC; CDR3aa: CASSLEGPGEQFF
abundance: few; v_gene: TRBV29-1; d_gene: -; j_gene: TRBJ1-2; CDR3nt: TGCAGCGTGCGCGGCGGGGACGGCTATGGCTACACCTTC; CDR3aa: CSVRGGDGYGYTF
abundance: -; v_gene: TRBV15; d_gene: -; j_gene: TRBJ1-6; CDR3nt: TGTGCCACCAGCAGAGACCGGGATCCCAATTCACCCCTCCACTTT; CDR3aa: CATSRDRDPNSPLHF
abundance: -; v_gene: TRBV10-3; d_gene: -; j_gene: TRBJ2-1; CDR3nt: TGTGCCATCAGTGAGTCGGTGGGACGTAATGAGCAGTTCTTC; CDR3aa: CAISESVGRNEQFF
abundance: once; v_gene: TRBV5-6; d_gene: -; j_gene: TRBJ2-6; CDR3nt: TGTGCCAGCAGCTTAACGTCAGCTACTGGGGCCAACGTCCTGACTTTC; CDR3aa: CASSLTSATGANVLTF
abundance: few; v_gene: TRBV7-9; d_gene: -; j_gene: TRBJ1-3; CDR3nt: TGTGCCAGCAGCCCGGGGACAACGGCTGGAAACACCATATATTTT; CDR3aa: CASSPGTTAGNTIYF
abundance: few; v_gene: TRBV4-1; d_gene: -; j_gene: TRBJ1-1; CDR3nt: TGCGCCAGCAGCCAAGAGGGCTACACTGAAGCTTTCTTT; CDR3aa: CASSQEGYTEAFF
abundance: few; v_gene: TRBV29-1; d_gene: -; j_gene: TRBJ1-1; CDR3nt: TGCAGCGCTCAACCGGGAAGCGTTGCCACTGAAGCTTTCTTT; CDR3aa: CSAQPGSVATEAFF
abundance: -; v_gene: TRBV5-6; d_gene: -; j_gene: TRBJ2-1; CDR3nt: TGTGCCAGCAGCTTGGCGCTAGCCCCCTCCTACAATGAGCAGTTCTTC; CDR3aa: CASSLALAPSYNEQFF
abundance: -; v_gene: TRBV29-1; d_gene: -; j_gene: TRBJ1-4; CDR3nt: TGCAGCGTTAGAGGGGCTAATGAAAAACTGTTTTTT; CDR3aa: CSVRGANEKLFF
abundance: -; v_gene: TRBV6-6; d_gene: -; j_gene: TRBJ1-1; CDR3nt: TGTGCCAGCAGTCATACTGGACAGTCGAGGGCTTTCTTT; CDR3aa: CASSHTGQSRAFF
abundance: -; v_gene: TRBV5-4; d_gene: -; j_gene: TRBJ2-5; CDR3nt: TGTGCCAGCAGTTCCGATGAGACCCAGTACTTC; CDR3aa: CASSSDETQYF
abundance: -; v_gene: TRBV2; d_gene: -; j_gene: TRBJ1-1; CDR3nt: TGTGCCAGCGGTGGCACATGGGAAGCTTTCTTT; CDR3aa: CASGGTWEAFF
abundance: -; v_gene: TRBV4-2; d_gene: TRBD2; j_gene: TRBJ2-3; CDR3nt: TGTGCCAGCAGCCAAGGGACTAGCGGGGACACAGATACGCAGTATTTT; CDR3aa: CASSQGTSGDTDTQYF
abundance: -; v_gene: TRBV29-1; d_gene: TRBD2; j_gene: TRBJ2-5; CDR3nt: TGCAGCGTTGAGGGGACTACCGAGACCCAGTACTTC; CDR3aa: CSVEGTTETQYF
abundance: -; v_gene: TRBV15; d_gene: TRBD1; j_gene: TRBJ1-2; CDR3nt: TGTGCCACCAGCAGACAGGGGGCTCGAAACTATGGCTACACCTTC; CDR3aa: CATSRQGARNYGYTF
abundance: -; v_gene: TRBV15; d_gene: -; j_gene: TRBJ2-1; CDR3nt: TGTGCCACCAGCAGAGTGCGGGGGCGGCAGTTCTTC; CDR3aa: CATSRVRGRQFF
abundance: -; v_gene: TRBV7-8; d_gene: TRBD2; j_gene: TRBJ2-7; CDR3nt: TGTGCCAGCAGCTTAGCTAGCGGGGTTACCTACGAGCAGTACTTC; CDR3aa: CASSLASGVTYEQYF
abundance: few; v_gene: TRBV10-3; d_gene: -; j_gene: TRBJ2-5; CDR3nt: TGTGCCATCAGTGAGTCCTCGGAGACCCAGTACTTC; CDR3aa: CAISESSETQYF
abundance: once; v_gene: TRBV7-9; d_gene: -; j_gene: TRBJ1-2; CDR3nt: TGTGCCAGCAGCTTAGCGGAGGGCTATGGCTACACCTTC; CDR3aa: CASSLAEGYGYTF
abundance: -; v_gene: TRBV9; d_gene: -; j_gene: TRBJ1-2; CDR3nt: TGTGCCAGCAGCGTAGCAGGGGTGGGTAGCCAATCTAACTATGGCTACACCTTC; CDR3aa: CASSVAGVGSQSNYGYTF
abundance: few; v_gene: TRBV15; d_gene: -; j_gene: TRBJ1-1; CDR3nt: TGTGCCACCAGCCCCCAAACGGCGAACACTGAAGCTTTCTTT; CDR3aa: CATSPQTANTEAFF
abundance: -; v_gene: TRBV6-6; d_gene: TRBD1; j_gene: TRBJ2-7; CDR3nt: TGTGCCAGCAGACGGACAGGGAGCTCCTACGAGCAGTACTTC; CDR3aa: CASRRTGSSYEQYF
abundance: -; v_gene: TRBV29-1; d_gene: TRBD1; j_gene: TRBJ2-5; CDR3nt: TGCAGCGTGAAACAGGGGGCGCGGGAGACCCAGTACTTC; CDR3aa: CSVKQGARETQYF
abundance: -; v_gene: TRBV5-6; d_gene: -; j_gene: TRBJ1-2; CDR3nt: TGTGCCAGCAGCTTCCGACTCCCGGAACCCTATGGCTACACCTTC; CDR3aa: CASSFRLPEPYGYTF
abundance: -; v_gene: TRBV2; d_gene: TRBD2; j_gene: TRBJ2-1; CDR3nt: TGTGCCAGCAGTGAAGCGAAGGGACTAGGGGTTTACAATGAGCAGTTCTTC; CDR3aa: CASSEAKGLGVYNEQFF
abundance: -; v_gene: TRBV7-9; d_gene: TRBD1; j_gene: TRBJ2-7; CDR3nt: TGTGCCAGCAGCCCACAGGGGGCAGCGTACGAGCAGTACTTC; CDR3aa: CASSPQGAAYEQYF
abundance: -; v_gene: TRBV9; d_gene: -; j_gene: TRBJ1-1; CDR3nt: TGTGCCAGCAGCGTAGCTACTCAGAACACTGAAGCTTTCTTT; CDR3aa: CASSVATQNTEAFF
abundance: -; v_gene: TRBV29-1; d_gene: -; j_gene: TRBJ1-1; CDR3nt: TGCAGCGTCTTCCGGAACACTGAAGCTTTCTTT; CDR3aa: CSVFRNTEAFF
abundance: -; v_gene: TRBV29-1; d_gene: TRBD1; j_gene: TRBJ1-2; CDR3nt: TGCAGCGTTGTTCGCAGGGGGAATGATGGCTACACCTTC; CDR3aa: CSVVRRGNDGYTF
abundance: few; v_gene: TRBV18; d_gene: -; j_gene: TRBJ2-5; CDR3nt: TGTGCCAGCTCACCCAGAGGAGAGACCCAGTACTTC; CDR3aa: CASSPRGETQYF
abundance: -; v_gene: TRBV30; d_gene: -; j_gene: TRBJ2-7; CDR3nt: TGTGCCTGGGGCGCTGGACCGTACGAGCAGTACTTC; CDR3aa: CAWGAGPYEQYF
abundance: -; v_gene: TRBV7-8; d_gene: TRBD1; j_gene: TRBJ1-4; CDR3nt: TGTGCCAGCAGCTTAGCGGACAGGGGGCTAGGTGAAAAACTGTTTTTT; CDR3aa: CASSLADRGLGEKLFF
abundance: few; v_gene: TRBV5-1; d_gene: -; j_gene: TRBJ2-5; CDR3nt: TGCGCCAGCCTCGGGGGCAGGGCAGAGACCCAGTACTTC; CDR3aa: CASLGGRAETQYF
abundance: few; v_gene: TRBV19; d_gene: -; j_gene: TRBJ2-1; CDR3nt: TGTGCCAGTAGTATGGGTGCGGGCAATGAGCAGTTCTTC; CDR3aa: CASSMGAGNEQFF
abundance: few; v_gene: TRBV30; d_gene: -; j_gene: TRBJ1-2; CDR3nt: TGTGCCTGGAGTCACAGGGCCGAACGATATTACACCTTC; CDR3aa: CAWSHRAERYYTF
abundance: -; v_gene: TRBV30; d_gene: -; j_gene: TRBJ2-3; CDR3nt: TGTGCCTGGAGTCCAGGGGTGGGCACAGATACGCAGTATTTT; CDR3aa: CAWSPGVGTDTQYF